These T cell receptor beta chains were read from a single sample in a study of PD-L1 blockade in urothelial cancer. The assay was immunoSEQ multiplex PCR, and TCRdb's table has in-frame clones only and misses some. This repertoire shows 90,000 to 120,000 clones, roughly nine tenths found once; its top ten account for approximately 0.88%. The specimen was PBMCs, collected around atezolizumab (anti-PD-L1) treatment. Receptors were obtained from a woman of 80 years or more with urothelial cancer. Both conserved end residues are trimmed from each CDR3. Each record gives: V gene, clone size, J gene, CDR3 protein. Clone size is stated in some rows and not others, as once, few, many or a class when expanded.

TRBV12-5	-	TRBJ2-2	ASGLGLAETGELF
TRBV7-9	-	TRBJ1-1	ASSSRQGEAF
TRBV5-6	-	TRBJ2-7	ASSLQYYEQY
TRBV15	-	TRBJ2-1	ATSGGLAGGSYNEQF
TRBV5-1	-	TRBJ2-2	ASSLLPIAGGVRAGELF
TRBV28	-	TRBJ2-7	AGQGANSYEQY
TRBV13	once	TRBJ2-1	ASSARTANSLGSGGAYNEQF
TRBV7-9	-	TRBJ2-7	ASSPLVLQSSYEQY
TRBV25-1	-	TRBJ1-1	ASSQTGRMNTEAF
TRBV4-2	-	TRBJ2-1	ASSSGTSGLDEQF
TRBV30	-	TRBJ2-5	AWDSPSETQY
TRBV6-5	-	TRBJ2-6	ASRPTGSGANVLT
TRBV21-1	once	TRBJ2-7	ASSRLDGTGNKLD
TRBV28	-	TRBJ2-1	ASRRGLAGGNNEQF
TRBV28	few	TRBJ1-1	ASSPEGGTEAF
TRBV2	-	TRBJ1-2	ASRAQTGADT
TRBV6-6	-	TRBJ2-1	ASRQLAGTYNEQF
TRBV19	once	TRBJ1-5	ASSRGQGGQPQH
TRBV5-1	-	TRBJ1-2	ASSPLGASGDGYT
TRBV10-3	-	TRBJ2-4	AIRGTGVNIQY
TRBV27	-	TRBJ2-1	ASSFRISGRNEQF
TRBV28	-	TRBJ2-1	ASSSSGRGSEQF
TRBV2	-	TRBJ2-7	ASEEAVRAYEQY
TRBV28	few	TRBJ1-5	ASSQRQGNQPQH
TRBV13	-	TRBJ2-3	ASRNRQAYTDTQY
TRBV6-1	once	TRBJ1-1	ASSGQGANTEAF
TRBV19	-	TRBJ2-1	ASRPRTGDNEQF
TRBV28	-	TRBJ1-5	AIDTGDNQPQH
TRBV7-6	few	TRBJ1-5	ASSLYRGRNQPQH
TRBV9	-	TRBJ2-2	ASSMRNTGELF
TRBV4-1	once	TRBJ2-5	ASSQAGTSGVQETQY
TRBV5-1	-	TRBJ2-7	ASSPHRGSYEQY